This T cell receptor beta chain was identified in a study of Ad26.COV2.S vaccination and SARS-CoV-2 variants. About the research overall: Donor got 5x10^10 or 1x10^11 viral particles of Ad26.COV2.S.

Described treatment: some 20 received Ad26.COV2.S at low or high dose, single or two shots; roughly 5 received placebo; per-sample allocation not given. Material that was analyzed had been drawn on day 63 after the first vaccine or placebo injection. The data were produced by immunoSEQ multiplex PCR, yet TCRdb's version contains in-frame clones alone and is incomplete. Among about 680,000 clones listed, approximately 88% were seen once. This clonotype originated in a person between 18 and 65 years old who received the Ad26.COV2.S COVID-19 vaccine or a placebo. Sequences were derived from peripheral blood, sampled in a trial of Ad26.COV2.S vaccine versus placebo.

CDR3: CASSEFLGANTEAFF. The CDR3 bases are TGTGCCAGCAGTGAATTTTTAGGGGCTAACACTGAAGCTTTCTTT. The chain has TRBV6-1 and TRBJ1-1; maybe TRBD1 (5 bases). From germline, CDR1 is MNHNS and CDR2 SASEGT. The CDR3 has 15 amino acids. V lost 2 bases and J 2 bases, leaving 12 bases between the germline ends.